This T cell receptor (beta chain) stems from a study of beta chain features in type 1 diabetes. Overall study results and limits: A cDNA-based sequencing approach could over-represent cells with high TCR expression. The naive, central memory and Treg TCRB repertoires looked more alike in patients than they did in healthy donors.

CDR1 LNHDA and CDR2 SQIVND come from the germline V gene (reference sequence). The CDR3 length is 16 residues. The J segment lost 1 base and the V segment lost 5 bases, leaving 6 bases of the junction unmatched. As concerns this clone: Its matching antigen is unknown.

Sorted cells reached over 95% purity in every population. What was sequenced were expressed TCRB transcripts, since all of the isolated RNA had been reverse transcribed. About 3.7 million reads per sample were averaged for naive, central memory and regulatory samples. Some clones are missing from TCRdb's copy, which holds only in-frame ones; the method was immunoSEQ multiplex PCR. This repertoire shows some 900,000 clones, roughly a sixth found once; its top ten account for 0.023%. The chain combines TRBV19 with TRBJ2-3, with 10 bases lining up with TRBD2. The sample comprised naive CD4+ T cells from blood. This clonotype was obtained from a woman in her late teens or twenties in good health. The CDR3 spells CASSHLAGEGTDTQYF. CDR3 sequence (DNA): TGTGCCAGTAGTCATCTAGCGGGAGAGGGCACAGATACGCAGTATTTT.